Here is one TCR beta chain with its context. The antigen is unknown. The CDR3 is 13 residues long. CDR1 and CDR2 from the germline V gene are LGHDT and YNNKEL (reference sequence). V was shortened by 2 bases and J by 4 bases, with 7 bases between the two germline ends. This entry belongs to a study of T cell responses to AZD1222 COVID-19 vaccine. Study-wide findings and caveats: Without day 14 samples, only post-peak T cell repertoires were studied. Clonal diversity may have been underestimated in mostly white British donors. Two AZD1222 doses significantly raised spike-specific TCR breadth and depth over controls. Nearly half of the spike-specific TCRs reportedly recognize variant regions that carry no mutations.

TCRdb's table, derived via immunoSEQ multiplex PCR, lists solely in-frame clones and lacks some. This sample has about 150,000 clones, with just over 90% found just once. The sequence came from an adult in good health. This chain links TRBV3-1 (or the pseudogene TRBV3-2) with TRBJ2-3; tentatively, D is TRBD1 (5 bases). The sample consisted of peripheral blood, taken on day 0 of MenACWY control vaccination. CDR3 bases: TGTGCCAGCAGCCAACAGGGCCCAGATACGCAGTATTTT. Protein: CASSQQGPDTQYF.